This paragraph covers one TCR beta chain sequence. Its antigen remains unidentified. This record belongs to a study of identifying expanded T cells in peripheral blood. Study-wide results and caveats: Variance in clone template counts between approximately two-week samples significantly increased with total template count across all healthy donors. Roughly 1.2 clones differed between technical replicates, versus about 15 and 19 over time.

Assay: immunoSEQ multiplex PCR; the TCRdb copy retains only in-frame clones and omits some. The profile covers 91,000 or so clones, with approximately 91% appearing a single time and about 3.9% taken by the ten largest. Healthy donors had no documented immune events, such as infections, while sampled. The sequence derives from a person aged 18 to 75 in good health. The sample taken for sequencing was blood.

CDR3 sequence (DNA): TGCGCCAGCAGCCAAGAGGTTGGAGGGATCGCTGAAGCTTTCTTT. Encoded protein: CASSQEVGGIAEAFF. This chain uses TRBV4-1 with TRBJ1-1, with D hard to call. This CDR3 is built from 15 residues. Germline V gene data show CDR1 as MGHRA and CDR2 as YSYEKL. Deletions cut 0 bases from V and 6 bases from J, with 14 bases between.